These 13 T cell receptor beta chains came from one sample sequenced in a study of blood T cell repertoires in COVID-19. The assay was immunoSEQ multiplex PCR, and TCRdb's table has in-frame clones only and misses some. The sample holds a few hundred thousand clones, around 86% seen once. The sample was PBMCs or T cells enriched from blood (not recorded which). These receptors were taken from a man younger than 40 in a cohort exposed to, infected with or recovered from COVID-19 (not recorded which).

V is TRBV25-1 and J is TRBJ2-2, with TRBD1 matching 8 bases. This CDR3 contains 15 residues. Germline-derived CDR1 and CDR2 are MGHDK and SYGVNS. V gave up 2 bases and J gave up 4 bases; unmatched junction bases: 3. The CDR3 coding sequence is TGTGCCAGCAGTGAAAGCAGGGGGCCCACCGGGGAGCTGTTTTTT. Protein product: CASSESRGPTGELFF.

The chain employs TRBV5-5 and TRBJ2-1; tentatively, D is TRBD2 (6 bases). This CDR3 is 17 amino acids long. CDR1 is SGHKS, CDR2 YYEKEE, per germline (reference sequence). Trimming removed 4 bases at V and 7 bases at J, with 24 bases between. The CDR3 spells CASSRPEGGLGGNEQFF. The DNA of the CDR3 is TGTGCCAGCAGCAGGCCCGAGGGCGGCCTCGGAGGGAATGAGCAGTTCTTC.

The gene calls are TRBV7-8 and TRBJ2-7; 14 positions agree with TRBD2. CDR3 size: 15 residues. Germline V gives CDR1 SGHVS, CDR2 FQNEAQ. With V trimmed by 5 bases and J by 5 bases, 5 bases remained unmatched. The CDR3 loop is CASSRAGLAGDEQYF. The CDR3 DNA is TGTGCCAGCAGCAGAGCGGGACTAGCGGGAGACGAGCAGTACTTC.

This rearrangement joins TRBV3-1 (or the pseudogene TRBV3-2) to TRBJ1-1; tentative D call: TRBD1 (6 bases). The CDR3 covers 15 residues. The germline CDR1 and CDR2 sequences are LGHDT and YNNKEL (reference sequence). With 1 base removed from V and 5 bases from J, the gap between germline ends came to 14 bases. The CDR3 here is CASSQGGRGGTEAFF. CDR3 coding DNA: TGTGCCAGCAGCCAAGGGGGCAGGGGAGGGACTGAAGCTTTCTTT.

The V call is TRBV19, the J call TRBJ1-3, with D possibly TRBD1 on 6 matching bases. V lost 4 bases to trimming and J lost 0 bases, with 16 bases between them. CDR3 length: 17 amino acids. The germline gives CDR1 LNHDA, CDR2 SQIVND (reference sequence). The CDR3 spells CASSRQDRIGSGNTIYF. For the CDR3, the DNA is TGTGCCAGTAGTAGACAAGACAGGATCGGCTCTGGAAACACCATATATTTT.

The chain carries TRBV5-4 and TRBJ1-4; no firm D call. Between the trimmed V and J ends, which lost 4 bases and 13 bases, there was a span of 23 bases. The CDR3 has 15 residues. In germline, CDR1 is SGHNT, CDR2 YYREEE (reference sequence). The CDR3 coding sequence is TGTGCCAGCAGCGGAACCGGGAGCCAACCCGGGGTACTGTTTTTT. Its translation is CASSGTGSQPGVLFF.

This chain connects TRBV28 to TRBJ2-5; the match to TRBD1 covers 7 bases. The CDR3 runs 12 residues. The germline gives CDR1 MDHEN, CDR2 SYDVKM. V shed 6 bases and J 4 bases; nucleotides not matched to a gene: 2. DNA for the CDR3: TGTGCCAGCAGAGACAGGGTAGAGACCCAGTACTTC. Protein sequence: CASRDRVETQYF.

The genes are TRBV4-3 and TRBJ2-3, with D unclear. V was trimmed by 0 bases and J by 3 bases, leaving 4 bases between them. Germline-derived CDR1 and CDR2 are LGHNA and YSLEER. This CDR3 has 13 residues. CDR3 loop: CASSQDGTDTQYF. The DNA of the CDR3 is TGCGCCAGCAGCCAAGACGGGACAGATACGCAGTATTTT.

The chain recombines TRBV7-6 with TRBJ1-5; D possibly corresponds to TRBD1 (5 bases). Germline values: CDR1 SGHVS, CDR2 FNYEAQ. The CDR3 extends over 12 amino acids. V lost 5 bases, J lost 7 bases, and 9 bases lay in between. The DNA of the CDR3 is TGTGCCAGCAGCGCCGGGGGACAGCCCCAGCATTTT. Amino acid sequence: CASSAGGQPQHF.

J is TRBJ1-5 and V is TRBV13, with 8 bases fitting TRBD1. Germline CDR1 is PRHDT and CDR2 is FYEKMQ (reference sequence). The CDR3 has 13 residues. With 6 bases clipped from V and 7 bases from J, the junction kept 5 bases outside the gene matches. The CDR3 region has the DNA TGTGCCAGCAGTTCAGGGGGCCGCCAGCCCCAGCATTTT. It translates to CASSSGGRQPQHF. Filled out from reference TRBV13 and TRBJ1-5, the complete variable domain reads AAGVIQSPRHLIKEKRETATLKCYPIPRHDTVYWYQQGPGQDPQFLISFYEKMQSDKGSIPDRFSAQQFSDYHSELNMSSLELGDSALYFCASSSGGRQPQHFGDGTRLSIL.

This chain connects TRBV2 to TRBJ1-2; no clear D gene. V lost 8 bases, J lost 8 bases, and 21 bases lay in between. The CDR3 extends over 14 amino acids. CDR1 is SNHLY, CDR2 FYNNEI, per germline. The CDR3 here is CASCQTPGLKGYTF. CDR3 in DNA: TGTGCCAGCTGTCAGACACCGGGATTGAAGGGCTACACCTTC.

The chain combines TRBV28 with TRBJ1-5, with 9 bases matching TRBD1. The CDR3 is made up of 15 amino acids. Trimming removed 2 bases from V and 8 bases from J; junction bases left unmatched: 7. Germline assignment: CDR1 MDHEN and CDR2 SYDVKM. CDR3 region: CASSLVDRGFEPQHF. CDR3 coding DNA: TGTGCCAGCAGTTTAGTCGACAGGGGGTTTGAGCCCCAGCATTTT. Full variable domain (rest looked up from reference TRBV28 and TRBJ1-5): DVKVTQSSRYLVKRTGEKVFLECVQDMDHENMFWYRQDPGLGLRLIYFSYDVKMKEKGDIPEGYSVSREKKERFSLILESASTNQTSMYLCASSLVDRGFEPQHFGDGTRLSIL.

J is TRBJ2-1 and V is TRBV6-4; TRBD2 aligns across 7 bases. CDR1 is MRHNA and CDR2 is SNTAGT in the germline V gene. This CDR3 is 12 amino acids long. V was pared by 2 bases and J by 9 bases, with 1 base of the junction left unmatched. As DNA, the CDR3 is TGTGCCAGCAGTGACGGGGGGGTTGAGCAGTTCTTC. Translation gives CASSDGGVEQFF.